What follows are 5 T cell receptor beta chains derived from one specimen sequenced in a study of technical replicates of blood from a few donors. Clones were read by immunoSEQ multiplex PCR, and TCRdb kept only the in-frame ones, dropping some. In the table there are about 80,000 clones, approximately 97% of which are singletons. Sequencing input: T cells isolated from PBMCs. These receptors were taken from a human donor in good health.

This chain uses TRBV6-5 with TRBJ2-1; 8 nucleotides line up with TRBD1. J lost 6 bases, V lost 0 bases, and 7 bases had no gene match. The CDR3 has 16 amino acids. Germline loops: CDR1 MNHEY, CDR2 SVGAGI. The DNA for the CDR3 is TGTGCCAGCAGTTACTCGGTGCAGGGGGCGTTCAATGAGCAGTTCTTC. It translates to CASSYSVQGAFNEQFF.

The chain carries TRBV11-2 and TRBJ2-2; 10 nucleotides agree with TRBD1. Germline CDR1 and CDR2: SGHAT and FQNNGV. The J segment lost 6 bases and the V segment lost 6 bases, leaving 7 bases of the junction unmatched. The CDR3 contains 15 residues. In DNA, the CDR3 is TGTGCCAGCAGATATCCGGGACAGGGGTCCGGGGAGCTGTTTTTT. Amino acids: CASRYPGQGSGELFF. Drawing the rest from reference TRBV11-2 and TRBJ2-2, the complete variable domain is EAGVAQSPRYKIIEKRQSVAFWCNPISGHATLYWYQQILGQGPKLLIQFQNNGVVDDSQLPKDRFSAERLKGVDSTLKIQPAKLEDSAVYLCASRYPGQGSGELFFGEGSRLTVL.

CDR3 sequence: CASSQELHRGTGSPEAFF. The CDR3 bases are TGTGCCAGCAGCCAAGAGCTTCATCGGGGGACAGGGTCCCCTGAAGCTTTCTTT. The V gene is TRBV4-2, the J gene TRBJ1-1; 9 nucleotides agree with TRBD1. J was trimmed by 6 bases and V by 0 bases; bases with no gene match: 14. This CDR3 has 18 residues. Per the germline V gene, CDR1 is LGHNA and CDR2 is YNFKEQ.

The chain recombines TRBV4-1 with TRBJ2-3; possibly TRBD2 for D (6 bases). Germline V gene data show CDR1 as MGHRA and CDR2 as YSYEKL. Trimming stripped 1 base from V and 0 bases from J, with 26 bases between. This CDR3 spans 21 amino acids. The CDR3 protein is CASSQVRLWRRDSTSTDTQYF. CDR3 DNA: TGCGCCAGCAGCCAAGTACGTCTATGGCGGAGGGATTCGACTAGCACAGATACGCAGTATTTT.

The rearrangement links TRBV28 to TRBJ2-1; no clear D gene. V lost 2 bases, J lost 7 bases, and 6 bases lay in between. This CDR3 is built from 12 residues. Germline V gene sequence: CDR1 MDHEN, CDR2 SYDVKM. DNA of the CDR3: TGTGCCAGCAGTTTACTAGTTAATGAGCAGTTCTTC. It is translated as CASSLLVNEQFF. Full variable domain (remainder filled in from reference TRBV28 and TRBJ2-1): DVKVTQSSRYLVKRTGEKVFLECVQDMDHENMFWYRQDPGLGLRLIYFSYDVKMKEKGDIPEGYSVSREKKERFSLILESASTNQTSMYLCASSLLVNEQFFGPGTRLTVL.